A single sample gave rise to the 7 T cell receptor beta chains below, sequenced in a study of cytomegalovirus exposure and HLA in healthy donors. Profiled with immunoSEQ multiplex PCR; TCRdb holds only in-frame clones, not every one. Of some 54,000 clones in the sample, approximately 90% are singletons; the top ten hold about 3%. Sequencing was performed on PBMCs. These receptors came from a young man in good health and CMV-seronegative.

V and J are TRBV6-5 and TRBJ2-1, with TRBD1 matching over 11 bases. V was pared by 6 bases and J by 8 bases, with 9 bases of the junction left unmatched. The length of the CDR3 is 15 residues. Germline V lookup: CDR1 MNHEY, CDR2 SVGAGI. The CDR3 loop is CASSLDGQGAYEQFF. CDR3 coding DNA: TGTGCCAGCAGCCTTGACGGACAGGGGGCCTATGAGCAGTTCTTC.

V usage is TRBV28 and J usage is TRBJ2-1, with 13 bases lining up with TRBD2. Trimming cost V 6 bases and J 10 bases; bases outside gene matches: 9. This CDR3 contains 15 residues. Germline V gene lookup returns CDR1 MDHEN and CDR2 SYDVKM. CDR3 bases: TGTGCCAGCAGAACTAGCGGGAGGGCCCGAGGGGAGCAGTTCTTC. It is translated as CASRTSGRARGEQFF. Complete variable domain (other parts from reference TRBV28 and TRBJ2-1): DVKVTQSSRYLVKRTGEKVFLECVQDMDHENMFWYRQDPGLGLRLIYFSYDVKMKEKGDIPEGYSVSREKKERFSLILESASTNQTSMYLCASRTSGRARGEQFFGPGTRLTVL.

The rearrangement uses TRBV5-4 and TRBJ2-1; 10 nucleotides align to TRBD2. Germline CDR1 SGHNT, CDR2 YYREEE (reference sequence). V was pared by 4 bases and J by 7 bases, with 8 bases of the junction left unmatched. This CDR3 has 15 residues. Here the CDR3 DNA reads TGTGCCAGCAGCCGGGGACTAGCGATGGGGAATGAGCAGTTCTTC. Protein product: CASSRGLAMGNEQFF.

In DNA form, the CDR3 reads TGTGCCAGCAGCTACGGAAGGGACTTATCCTACGAGCAGTACTTC. Translation gives CASSYGRDLSYEQYF. This chain joins TRBV7-8 and TRBJ2-7; maybe TRBD2 (6 bases). The germline V gene encodes CDR1 SGHVS and CDR2 FQNEAQ. The CDR3 is made up of 15 amino acids. Trimming left V 4 bases short and J 1 base short, with 14 bases between.

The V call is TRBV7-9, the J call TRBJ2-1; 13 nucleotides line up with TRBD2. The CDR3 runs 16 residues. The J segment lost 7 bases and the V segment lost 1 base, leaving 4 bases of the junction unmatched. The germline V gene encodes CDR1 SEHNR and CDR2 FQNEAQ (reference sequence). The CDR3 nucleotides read TGTGCCAGCAGCTTAGTGACTAGCGGGAGGCGGAATGAGCAGTTCTTC. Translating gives CASSLVTSGRRNEQFF.

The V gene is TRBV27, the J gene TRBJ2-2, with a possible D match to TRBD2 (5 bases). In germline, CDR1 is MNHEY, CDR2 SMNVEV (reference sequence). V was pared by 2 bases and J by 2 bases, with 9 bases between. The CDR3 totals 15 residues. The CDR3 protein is CASSLAGLNTGELFF. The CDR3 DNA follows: TGTGCCAGCAGTTTAGCGGGCCTCAACACCGGGGAGCTGTTTTTT.

The CDR3 protein is CASSLLGAGDTQYF. The CDR3 DNA sequence: TGTGCCAGCAGTTTATTGGGGGCCGGAGATACGCAGTATTTT. The rearrangement links TRBV28 to TRBJ2-3; a possible D gene is TRBD1 (6 bases). The V gene's germline CDR1 is MDHEN and CDR2 SYDVKM. V was clipped by 1 base and J by 5 bases, with 10 bases between them. This CDR3 comprises 14 residues.